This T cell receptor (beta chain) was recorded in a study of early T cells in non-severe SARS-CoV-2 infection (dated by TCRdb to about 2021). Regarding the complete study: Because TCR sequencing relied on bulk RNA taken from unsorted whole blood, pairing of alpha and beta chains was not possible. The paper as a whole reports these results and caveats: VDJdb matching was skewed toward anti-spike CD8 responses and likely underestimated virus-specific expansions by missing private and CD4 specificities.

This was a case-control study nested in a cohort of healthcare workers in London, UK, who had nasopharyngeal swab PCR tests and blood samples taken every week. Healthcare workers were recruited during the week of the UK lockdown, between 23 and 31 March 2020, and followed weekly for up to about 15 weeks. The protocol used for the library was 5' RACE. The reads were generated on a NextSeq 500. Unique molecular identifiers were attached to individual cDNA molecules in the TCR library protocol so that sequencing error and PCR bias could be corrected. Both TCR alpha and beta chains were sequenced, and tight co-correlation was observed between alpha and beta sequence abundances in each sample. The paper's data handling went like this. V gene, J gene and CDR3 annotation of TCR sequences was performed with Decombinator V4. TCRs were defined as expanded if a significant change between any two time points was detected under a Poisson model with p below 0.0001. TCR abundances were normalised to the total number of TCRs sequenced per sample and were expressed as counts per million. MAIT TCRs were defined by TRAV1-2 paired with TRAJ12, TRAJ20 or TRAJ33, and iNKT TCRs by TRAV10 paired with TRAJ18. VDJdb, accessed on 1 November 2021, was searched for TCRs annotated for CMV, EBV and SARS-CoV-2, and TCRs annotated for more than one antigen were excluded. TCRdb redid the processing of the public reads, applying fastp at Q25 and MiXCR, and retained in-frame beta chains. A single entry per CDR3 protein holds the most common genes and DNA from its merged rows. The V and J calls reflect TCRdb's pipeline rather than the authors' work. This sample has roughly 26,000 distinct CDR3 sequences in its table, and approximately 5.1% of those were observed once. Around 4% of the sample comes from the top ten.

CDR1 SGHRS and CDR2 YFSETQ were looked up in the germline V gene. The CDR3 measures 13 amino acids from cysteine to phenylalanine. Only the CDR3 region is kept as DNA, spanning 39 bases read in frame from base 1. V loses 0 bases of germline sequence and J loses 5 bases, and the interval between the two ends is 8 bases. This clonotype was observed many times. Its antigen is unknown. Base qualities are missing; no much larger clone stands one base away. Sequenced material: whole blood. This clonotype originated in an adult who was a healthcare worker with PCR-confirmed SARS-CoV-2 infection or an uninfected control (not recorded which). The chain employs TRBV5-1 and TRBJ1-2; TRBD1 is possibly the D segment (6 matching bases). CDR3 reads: CASSLGRGYGYTF. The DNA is TGCGCCAGCAGCTTGGGCAGGGGATATGGCTACACCTTC.